The rows below give T cell receptor beta chains drawn from one sample of a study of T cell repertoires in cytomegalovirus infection. TCRdb analysed the reads with MiXCR anew, one entry per CDR3 protein. The sample includes under 200,000 distinct CDR3 sequences, roughly 9.8% of them seen just once. Sequenced: PBMCs. The source is a human donor in good health (CMV status not recorded). Some clones in this sample may be carry-over from other donors' samples. Each CDR3 is given with its conserved first and last residue. A D gene is named only where the DNA matches it firmly. Size tells how often a clone was seen (once, few, many) or the class of an expanded clone, and some rows leave it out.

J gene | D gene | V gene | clone size | CDR3 DNA | CDR3 protein
TRBJ1-5 | TRBD1 | TRBV28 | few | TGTGCCAGCAGTCCGGACAGGGTAAAGGTTGATCGGAGCAATCAGCCCCAGCATTTT | CASSPDRVKVDRSNQPQHF
TRBJ2-1 | TRBD2 | TRBV12-3/TRBV12-4 | many | TGTGCCAGCAGCCTAGGGGCGCTAGCGGGAGATGGTGAGCAGTTCTTC | CASSLGALAGDGEQFF
TRBJ1-4 | . | TRBV28 | many | TGTGCCAGCAGTTTCGGGGCAGGGGAGGACTTTAATGAAAAACTGTTTTTT | CASSFGAGEDFNEKLFF
TRBJ1-1 | . | TRBV19 | . | TGTGCCAGTAGTTTTGGGGAGACTGAAGCTTTCTTT | CASSFGETEAFF
TRBJ2-3 | TRBD1 | TRBV28 | . | TGTGCCAGCAGTTTTGGGATACCAACAGGGGGCACAGATACGCAGTATTTT | CASSFGIPTGGTDTQYF
TRBJ2-5 | . | TRBV7-2 | many | TGTGCCAGCAGCTTAGCCGGGGGCAAAGAGACCCAGTACTTC | CASSLAGGKETQYF
TRBJ1-1 | . | TRBV6-5 | few | TGTGCCAGCAGTTACCGCAGTAAAGCTTTCTTT | CASSYRSKAFF
TRBJ2-1 | . | TRBV7-6 | . | TGTGCCAGCATTAACGCCGGGGGACTCTACAATGAGCAGTTCTTC | CASINAGGLYNEQFF
TRBJ2-1 | TRBD2 | TRBV7-2 | many | TGTGCCAGCAGCCCCCTTCGTAGCGGGATCGATGAGCAGTTCTTC | CASSPLRSGIDEQFF
TRBJ2-1 | . | TRBV3-1 | . | TGTGCCAGCAGCTCCCCCTTCAGGGGTGGGGGCTCCTACAATGAGCAGTTCTTC | CASSSPFRGGGSYNEQFF
TRBJ2-5 | . | TRBV7-2 | many | TGTGCCAGCAGCTCCGGACGGACCTTCCAAGAGACCCAGTACTTC | CASSSGRTFQETQYF
TRBJ2-1 | . | TRBV28 | many | TGTGCCAGCAGTTCCTCTTTGGGGAATGAGCAGTTCTTC | CASSSSLGNEQFF
TRBJ2-3 | . | TRBV5-6 | . | TGTGCCAGCAGCTCTGAGCGGAACACAGATACGCAGTATTTT | CASSSERNTDTQYF
TRBJ2-7 | . | TRBV6-2/TRBV6-3 | . | TGTGCCAGCAGTTACTCGTCTATTTTTCCGTCCGAGCAGTACTTC | CASSYSSIFPSEQYF
TRBJ2-2 | TRBD2 | TRBV29-1 | few | TGCAGCGTTGAAGGTCCGGGACTAGCGGCCGGGGAGCTGTTTTTT | CSVEGPGLAAGELFF
TRBJ2-1 | TRBD1 | TRBV7-8 | many | TGTGCCAGCAGCTCTACGGACGCCACCCGTGGACAGGGAAGGCTCTTC | CASSSTDATRGQGRLF
TRBJ2-3 | . | TRBV29-1 | . | TGCAGCGTTGCCGCGAACCCCACAGATACGCAGTATTTT | CSVAANPTDTQYF
TRBJ1-1 | . | TRBV20-1 | many | TGCAGTGCTAGAGGGCCAGCCCGTGCAGCTTTCTTT | CSARGPARAAFF
TRBJ1-1 | . | TRBV28 | many | TGTGCCAGCACGTTGAGAACCGAAGTAGCTTTCTTT | CASTLRTEVAFF
TRBJ2-3 | TRBD2 | TRBV11-2 | many | TGTGCCAGCAGCTCAGGGCTAGCGGGGGTGACAGATACGCAGTATTTT | CASSSGLAGVTDTQYF
TRBJ1-5 | . | TRBV6-2/TRBV6-3 | many | TGTGCCAGCAGTACATTCGGGGGGATCAATCAGCCCCAGCATTTT | CASSTFGGINQPQHF
TRBJ2-7 | TRBD2 | TRBV6-2/TRBV6-3 | . | TGTGCCAGCACCGTGGGACTAGCGACCTGGGTCGAGCAGTACTTC | CASTVGLATWVEQYF
TRBJ2-3 | . | TRBV6-1 | . | TGTGCCAGCAGTGACCCATCAGATACGCAGTATTTT | CASSDPSDTQYF
TRBJ1-3 | . | TRBV7-2 | many | TGTGCCAGCAGCTTAAATGTCCGCGCCATATATTTT | CASSLNVRAIYF
TRBJ2-3 | . | TRBV29-1 | . | TGCAGCGTTGAATGGCAGGGCACAGATACGCAGTATTTT | CSVEWQGTDTQYF
TRBJ2-7 | TRBD2 | TRBV7-2 | . | TGTGCCAGCAGCTTAGCGGGGCTAGCGGCCGAGCAGTACTTC | CASSLAGLAAEQYF
TRBJ2-3 | TRBD2 | TRBV15 | many | TGTGCCACCAGCAGATTTAGCGGGAGCAGTACAGATACGCAGTATTTT | CATSRFSGSSTDTQYF
TRBJ1-5 | . | TRBV30 | few | TGTGCCTGGAGTGTAGCAGGGGCAGGTCAGCCCCAGCATTTT | CAWSVAGAGQPQHF
TRBJ2-7 | . | TRBV20-1 | . | TGCAGTGCTTTACTGGTATACGAGCAGTACTTC | CSALLVYEQYF
TRBJ1-1 | TRBD1 | TRBV28 | few | TGTGCCAGCAGTTGGGACAGGGGAGCTTTCTTT | CASSWDRGAFF
TRBJ2-2 | . | TRBV11-2 | many | TGTGCCAGCAGCTTAAAACGGAACACCGGGGAGCTGTTTTTT | CASSLKRNTGELFF
TRBJ2-1 | . | TRBV7-2 | many | TGTGCCAGCAGCTTAGCCCCCCGAGGAAGTGAGCAGTTCTTC | CASSLAPRGSEQFF
TRBJ1-2 | TRBD1 | TRBV6-2/TRBV6-3 | few | TGTGCCAGCAGTTACAGAATCGGGACAGGCTATGGCTACACCTTC | CASSYRIGTGYGYTF
TRBJ1-2 | . | TRBV7-9 | many | TGTGCCAGCAGCTTAAGCGCACGGAACTATGGCTACACCTTC | CASSLSARNYGYTF
TRBJ1-1 | . | TRBV12-3/TRBV12-4 | many | TGTGCCAGCAGCTCATCAAGGGGAAGAGCTTTCTTT | CASSSSRGRAFF
TRBJ2-3 | . | TRBV7-3 | many | TGTGCCAGCAGCTTGCACAGAGTAACGAACACAGATACGCAGTATTTT | CASSLHRVTNTDTQYF
TRBJ1-2 | TRBD1 | TRBV6-1 | . | TGTGCCAGCATAGAAGGGGGCCTATCGGGCTATGGCTACACCTTC | CASIEGGLSGYGYTF
TRBJ2-2 | . | TRBV7-8 | . | TGCCTATCCGGGTGGAACACCGGGGAGCTGTTTTTT | CLSGWNTGELFF
TRBJ2-7 | . | TRBV30 | . | TGTGCCTGGAGTGTAAGGGGACACTCACGCTCCTACGAGCAGTACTTC | CAWSVRGHSRSYEQYF
TRBJ2-7 | . | TRBV28 | many | TGTGCCAGCAGTTTCGGACAGTCGGAGCAGTACTTC | CASSFGQSEQYF
TRBJ2-1 | TRBD1 | TRBV7-9 | many | TGTGCCAGCAGTTCCATCGTTCGGACAGGTAGCTTCAATGAGCAGTTCTTC | CASSSIVRTGSFNEQFF